These 11 T cell receptor beta chains share one sample of origin, sequenced in a study of graft-versus-host responses after intestinal transplantation. Repertoires were generated with immunoSEQ multiplex PCR, while TCRdb's copy carries only in-frame clones and drops some. The data show fewer than 30,000 clones, about 85% seen once. The sample here was PBMCs, taken 450 to 460 days after intestinal transplantation. These receptors all stem from a human patient who received an intestinal transplant, so some T cells may come from the graft donor.

This chain connects TRBV11-3 to TRBJ2-3; 14 nucleotides line up with TRBD2. The CDR3 contains 14 residues. Germline V gene data show CDR1 as SGHNT and CDR2 as YENEEA. J gave up 8 bases and V 5 bases, and 3 bases lay outside the gene matches. The CDR3 here is CASSPGLAGATQYF. CDR3 bases: TGTGCCAGCAGCCCGGGACTAGCGGGAGCTACGCAGTATTTT.

This CDR3 reads CASSQVYGGINYGYTF. The CDR3 region has the DNA TGTGCCAGCAGCCAAGTTTATGGAGGGATCAACTATGGCTACACCTTC. The chain employs TRBV14 and TRBJ1-2; D is ambiguous. This CDR3 region has 16 residues. Germline CDR1 reads SGHDN; CDR2 reads FVKESK. The V end lost 1 base, the J end lost 2 bases, and 14 bases lay between the germline ends. The full variable domain, in which reference TRBV14 and TRBJ1-2 provide the parts outside the CDR3, is EAGVTQFPSHSVIEKGQTVTLRCDPISGHDNLYWYRRVMGKEIKFLLHFVKESKQDESGMPNNRFLAERTGGTYSTLKVQPAELEDSGVYFCASSQVYGGINYGYTFGSGTRLTVV.

V and J are TRBV4-1 and TRBJ2-7, with D perhaps TRBD1 (6 bases). The CDR3 runs to 14 residues. V was shortened by 4 bases and J by 3 bases, with 13 bases between the two germline ends. Germline V gives CDR1 MGHRA, CDR2 YSYEKL. CDR3 protein: CASSPGGRGYEQYF. CDR3 in DNA: TGCGCCAGCAGCCCTGGCGGCAGGGGCTACGAGCAGTACTTC.

This chain connects TRBV29-1 to TRBJ1-1; unclear D gene. Germline values: CDR1 SQVTM, CDR2 ANQGSEA. This CDR3 spans 14 amino acids. V was pared by 1 base and J by 6 bases, with 15 bases between. This CDR3 is CSVEVGRSTPEAFF. CDR3 DNA: TGCAGCGTTGAAGTGGGCAGGAGTACTCCTGAAGCTTTCTTT. The full variable domain, rest sourced from reference TRBV29-1 and TRBJ1-1, is SAVISQKPSRDICQRGTSLTIQCQVDSQVTMMFWYRQQPGQSLTLIATANQGSEATYESGFVIDKFPISRPNLTFSTLTVSNMSPEDSSIYLCSVEVGRSTPEAFFGQGTRLTVV.

CDR3 sequence: CASSMGQGREQYF. The CDR3 DNA follows: TGTGCCAGTAGTATGGGACAGGGACGCGAGCAGTACTTC. This chain links TRBV19 with TRBJ2-7; 9 bases agree with TRBD1. The CDR3 totals 13 residues. The junction had 3 bases not matched to a gene; V was cut back by 3 bases and J by 6 bases. CDR1 LNHDA and CDR2 SQIVND come from the germline V gene (reference sequence). Full variable domain (rest looked up from reference TRBV19 and TRBJ2-7): DGGITQSPKYLFRKEGQNVTLSCEQNLNHDAMYWYRQDPGQGLRLIYYSQIVNDFQKGDIAEGYSVSREKKESFPLTVTSAQKNPTAFYLCASSMGQGREQYFGPGTRLTVT.

The chain employs TRBV30 and TRBJ2-5; D not certain. CDR3 size: 15 residues. V shed 1 base and J shed 1 base, with 13 bases lying between them. From germline, CDR1 is GTSNPN and CDR2 SVGIG (reference sequence). CDR3 sequence (DNA): TGTGCCTGGAGTGATCCTGAGTTCTTCCAAGAGACCCAGTACTTC. This gives the protein CAWSDPEFFQETQYF.

The genes are TRBV6-1 and TRBJ1-5; D is possibly TRBD1 (5 bases). Germline assignment: CDR1 MNHNS and CDR2 SASEGT. This CDR3 contains 15 residues. Trimming removed 4 bases from V and 0 bases from J, with 10 bases in between. The CDR3 bases are TGTGCCAGCAGTGGCGACAGCCATAGCAATCAGCCCCAGCATTTT. This encodes CASSGDSHSNQPQHF.

This sequence joins TRBV5-1 and TRBJ2-7; either TRBD1 or TRBD2 may fit D (6 bases each). The germline V gene encodes CDR1 SGHRS and CDR2 YFSETQ. The CDR3 length is 13 residues. Trimming shortened V by 4 bases and J by 5 bases, and 13 bases separated the two germline ends. The CDR3 DNA follows: TGCGCCAGCAGCACAGGGACTCTGCACGAGCAGTACTTC. It is translated as CASSTGTLHEQYF.

V gene TRBV7-9 combines with J gene TRBJ1-2; TRBD1 matches 8 bases. The germline CDR1 and CDR2 sequences are SEHNR and FQNEAQ (reference sequence). This CDR3 spans 14 amino acids. After removal of 4 bases from V and 4 bases from J, the junction contained 5 bases not matched to a gene. The CDR3 protein is CASSSGGSGYGYTF. The CDR3 nucleotides read TGTGCCAGCAGCTCAGGGGGCTCAGGCTATGGCTACACCTTC.

The genes are TRBV2 and TRBJ2-7; TRBD2 matches 7 bases. Per germline, CDR1 SNHLY and CDR2 FYNNEI. J was trimmed by 3 bases and V by 4 bases; bases with no gene match: 9. The CDR3 contains 15 residues. CDR3 residues: CASSGGGVLIYEQYF. CDR3 DNA: TGTGCCAGCAGTGGGGGGGGAGTCCTCATCTACGAGCAGTACTTC.

This clone was seen only a few times. The chain is built from TRBV5-1 and TRBJ2-3; TRBD2 matches 7 bases. V was clipped by 0 bases and J by 4 bases; unmatched bases: 8. Germline V gene sequence: CDR1 SGHRS, CDR2 YFSETQ. The CDR3 contains 16 residues. The CDR3 DNA sequence: TGCGCCAGCAGCTTGGCGAGCAGTGGGGGGGCAGATACGCAGTATTTT. Translating it yields CASSLASSGGADTQYF.